This is a list of T cell receptor beta chains from one sample in a study of T-cell reconstitution after alpha-beta-depleted transplantation in children. TCRdb independently ran MiXCR on the PCR reads; one entry per CDR3 protein. Here the sample spans 250,000 to 350,000 distinct CDR3 sequences, approximately 9.8% being singletons. The sample here was PBMCs from the stem cell graft donor, taken from the stem cell graft. Receptors were obtained from a human donor who donated a stem cell graft to a child with SCID. CDR3s include the opening cysteine and the closing phenylalanine or tryptophan. Fields, in order: CDR3 length, J gene, D gene, V gene, clone size, CDR3 protein, CDR3 DNA. D genes are given only for firm matches. The size field is filled for only some rows; it gives once, few, many or a size class.

>15|TRBJ1-1|TRBD1|TRBV12-3/TRBV12-4|few
CASSLAPDRGTEAFF
TGTGCCAGCAGTTTAGCTCCGGACAGGGGCACTGAAGCTTTCTTT
>16|TRBJ2-3|NA|TRBV3-1|many
CASSQAGRVSTDTQYF
TGTGCCAGCAGCCAAGCGGGGCGGGTGAGCACAGATACGCAGTATTTT
>15|TRBJ2-7|TRBD1|TRBV5-6|few
CASSLVGTGAYEQYF
TGTGCCAGCAGCTTGGTGGGGACAGGGGCCTACGAGCAGTACTTC
>14|TRBJ2-5|TRBD1|TRBV3-1|few
CASSPTGHQETQYF
TGTGCCAGCAGTCCGACAGGGCACCAAGAGACCCAGTACTTC
>14|TRBJ2-3|TRBD1|TRBV6-5|NA
CASSLDRVSDTQYF
TGTGCCAGCAGTTTGGACAGGGTTTCAGATACGCAGTATTTT
>15|TRBJ2-1|NA|TRBV20-1|NA
CSASENPGRYNEQFF
TGCAGTGCATCCGAGAACCCTGGAAGGTACAATGAGCAGTTCTTC
>14|TRBJ1-5|TRBD1|TRBV12-5|few
CASGFGQGDQPQHF
TGTGCTAGTGGTTTTGGACAGGGAGATCAGCCCCAGCATTTT
>17|TRBJ2-1|NA|TRBV7-3|NA
CASSQWPGPPRYNEQFF
TGTGCCAGCAGCCAGTGGCCGGGACCCCCTCGGTACAATGAGCAGTTCTTC
>14|TRBJ1-4|NA|TRBV20-1|NA
CSASWAGTNEKLFF
TGCAGTGCTAGTTGGGCAGGGACAAATGAAAAACTGTTTTTT
>15|TRBJ2-5|NA|TRBV5-1|many
CASSVQGGEQETQYF
TGCGCCAGCAGCGTTCAGGGGGGGGAACAAGAGACCCAGTACTTC
>14|TRBJ1-1|NA|TRBV20-1|many
CSARPLTANTEAFF
TGCAGTGCTAGACCCCTGACAGCGAACACTGAAGCTTTCTTT